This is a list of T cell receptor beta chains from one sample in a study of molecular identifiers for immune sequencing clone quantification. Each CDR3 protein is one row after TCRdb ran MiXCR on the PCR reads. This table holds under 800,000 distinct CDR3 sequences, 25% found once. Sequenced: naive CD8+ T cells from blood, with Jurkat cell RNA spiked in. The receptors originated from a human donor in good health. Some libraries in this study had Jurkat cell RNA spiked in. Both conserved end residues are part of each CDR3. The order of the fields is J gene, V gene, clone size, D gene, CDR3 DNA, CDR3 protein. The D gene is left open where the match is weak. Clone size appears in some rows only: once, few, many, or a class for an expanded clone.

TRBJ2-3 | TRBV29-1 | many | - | TGCAGCGCTGTCACAGATACGCAGTATTTT | CSAVTDTQYF
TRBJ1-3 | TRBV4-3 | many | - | TGCGCCAGCAGCCAAGATAGGGAATCTGGAAACACCATATATTTT | CASSQDRESGNTIYF
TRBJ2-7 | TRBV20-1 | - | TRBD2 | TGCAGTGCTAGACCCCTAGCGGGAGTGGGATTGTACGAGCAGTACTTC | CSARPLAGVGLYEQYF
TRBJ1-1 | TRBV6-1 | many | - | TGTGCCAGCAGTGAATGGCCGGGGAGCACTGAAGCTTTCTTT | CASSEWPGSTEAFF
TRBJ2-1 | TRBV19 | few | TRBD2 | TGTGCCAGTAGTCCGATTAGCGGGGTTTTCTACAATGAGCAGTTCTTC | CASSPISGVFYNEQFF
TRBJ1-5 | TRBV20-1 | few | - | TGCAGTGCTAGTATTTGGAACAGCCCGAGCAATCAGCCCCAGCATTTT | CSASIWNSPSNQPQHF
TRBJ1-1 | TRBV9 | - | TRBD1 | TGTGCCAGCAGCGCCGGGGACAGGGTTGTTAACACTGAAGCTTTCTTT | CASSAGDRVVNTEAFF
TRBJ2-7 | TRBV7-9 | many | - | TGTGCCAGCAGCACCCCTGGCGGTCGGGGGACCTACGAGCAGTACTTC | CASSTPGGRGTYEQYF
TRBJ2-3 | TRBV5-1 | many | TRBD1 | TGCGCCAGCAGCTCCCCGGGACAGGGCTCAATGGTTGGCACAGATACGCAGTATTTT | CASSSPGQGSMVGTDTQYF
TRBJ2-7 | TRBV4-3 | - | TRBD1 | TGCGCCAGCAGCCAATCAGCGAGGGGACAGGGGGCCCACGAGCAGTACTTC | CASSQSARGQGAHEQYF
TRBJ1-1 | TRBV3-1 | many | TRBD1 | TGTGCCAGCAGCCCAAGCGGGCAGGGGGCGGCGGACACTGAAGCTTTCTTT | CASSPSGQGAADTEAFF
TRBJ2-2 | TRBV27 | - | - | TGTGCCAGCAGTTTTTCGAGGGTGTTGGACACCGGGGAGCTGTTTTTT | CASSFSRVLDTGELFF
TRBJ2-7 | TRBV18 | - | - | TGTGCCAGCTCACCACCTTCGGGGATCTACGAGCAGTACTTC | CASSPPSGIYEQYF
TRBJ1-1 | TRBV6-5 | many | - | TGTGCCAGCAGTTACTCGAACCAGAACACTGAAGCTTTCTTT | CASSYSNQNTEAFF
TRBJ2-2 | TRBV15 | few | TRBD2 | TGTGCCACCAGCAGAGGCGGGAGAGACACCGGGGAGCTGTTTTTT | CATSRGGRDTGELFF
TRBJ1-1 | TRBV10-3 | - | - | TGTGCCATCAGTGACTCGACAGACACTGAAGCTTTCTTT | CAISDSTDTEAFF
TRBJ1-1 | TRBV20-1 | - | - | TGCAGTGTTGACCAGGGTGTAGCTTTCTTT | CSVDQGVAFF
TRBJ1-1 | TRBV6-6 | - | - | TGTGCCAGCAGTTTACCACGGACGGTGAACACTGAAGCTTTCTTT | CASSLPRTVNTEAFF
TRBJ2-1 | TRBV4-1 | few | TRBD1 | TGCGCCAGCAGCCAAGGATGGACAGGGTTCTATGAGCAGTTCTTC | CASSQGWTGFYEQFF
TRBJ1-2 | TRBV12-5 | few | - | TGTGCTAGTGGTTTTGAGGGGAGCGGCTACACCTTC | CASGFEGSGYTF
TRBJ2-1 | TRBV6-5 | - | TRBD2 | TGTGCCAGCAGTTACTCGGCGGGAGCTGAGCAGTCCTTC | CASSYSAGAEQSF
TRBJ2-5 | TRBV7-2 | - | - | TGTGCCAGCTGCAGCTCAGGGTCCCAAGAGACCCAGTACTTC | CASCSSGSQETQYF
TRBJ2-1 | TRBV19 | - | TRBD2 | TGTGCCAGTAGTATAGTTGGGCTAGCGGGAGTGTCCAATGAGCAGTTCTTC | CASSIVGLAGVSNEQFF
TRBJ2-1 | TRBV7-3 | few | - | TGTGCCAGCAGCTTAACTGTGCCTTTTAATGAGCAGTTCTTC | CASSLTVPFNEQFF
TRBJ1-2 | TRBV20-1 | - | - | TGCAGTGCGCCGACAGCGCTCCAGGGTAACTATGGCTACACCTTC | CSAPTALQGNYGYTF
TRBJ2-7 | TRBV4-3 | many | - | TGCGCCAGCAGCCAAGGCCTGATCTCCTACGAGCAGTACTTC | CASSQGLISYEQYF
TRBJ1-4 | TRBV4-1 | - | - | TGCGCCAGCAGCCACCCCCCTGAGACAGGCGAGGAAAAACTGTTTTTT | CASSHPPETGEEKLFF
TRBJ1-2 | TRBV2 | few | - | TGTGCCAGCATTCTTCGGCAGGGGCCTAACTATGGCTACACCTTC | CASILRQGPNYGYTF
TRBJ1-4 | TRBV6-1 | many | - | TGTGCCAGCAGTGAGCATACAGGGATTTTAGAAAAACTGTTTTTT | CASSEHTGILEKLFF
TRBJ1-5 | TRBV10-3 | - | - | TGTGCCATCAGTGAGTTCCTATCGAGTTGGGCCGACAGATATCAGCCCCAGCATTTT | CAISEFLSSWADRYQPQHF
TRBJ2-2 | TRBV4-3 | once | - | TGCGCCAGCAGCCAATCCCGGACGTATACCGGGGAGCTGTTTTTT | CASSQSRTYTGELFF
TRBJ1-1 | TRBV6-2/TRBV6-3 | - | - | TGTGCCAGCAGTTACCACCAGGGTCGCGCGCCTGCCGCTTTCTTT | CASSYHQGRAPAAFF
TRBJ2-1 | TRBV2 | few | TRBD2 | TGTGCCAGCAGTGAAGAAGCGGGGGGCGATTTCTTC | CASSEEAGGDFF
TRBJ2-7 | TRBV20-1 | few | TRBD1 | TGCAGTGCTAGTCTGGGACAGGGAATTGTCTGGTACGAGCAGTACTTC | CSASLGQGIVWYEQYF
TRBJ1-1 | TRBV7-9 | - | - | TGTGCCAGCAGCCCCCGGGAGGGGGGGCGGTGGACTGAAGCTTTCTTT | CASSPREGGRWTEAFF
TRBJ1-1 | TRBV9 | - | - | TGTGCCAGCAGCGTAGATTGGGGGGGAACTGAAGCTTTCTTT | CASSVDWGGTEAFF
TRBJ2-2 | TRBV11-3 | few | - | TGTGCCAGCAGCTTAGGCCCGTCTTTCGGGATGGAGAACACCGGGGAGCTGTTTTTT | CASSLGPSFGMENTGELFF
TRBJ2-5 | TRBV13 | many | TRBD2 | TGTGCCAGCAGCTTCAGGACTAGCGGGAACCAAGAGACCCAGTACTTC | CASSFRTSGNQETQYF
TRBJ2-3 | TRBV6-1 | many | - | TGTGCCAGCAGTGAGTGGACGGTCACAGATACGCAGTATTTT | CASSEWTVTDTQYF
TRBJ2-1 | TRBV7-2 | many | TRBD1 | TGTGCCAGCAGCCCGATGACAGGGGGCGATGAGCAGTTCTTC | CASSPMTGGDEQFF
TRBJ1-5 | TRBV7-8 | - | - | TGTGCCAGCAGCTTAGAGGACAGCCCCAATCAGCCCCAGCATTTT | CASSLEDSPNQPQHF
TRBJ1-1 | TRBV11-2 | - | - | TGTGCCAGCAGCTTAGTTACAGCTTTGAACACTGAAGCTTTCTTT | CASSLVTALNTEAFF
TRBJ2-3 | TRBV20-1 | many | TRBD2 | TGCAGTGCTAGAGGACTAGCGGCCGTGTTAGATACGCAGTATTTT | CSARGLAAVLDTQYF
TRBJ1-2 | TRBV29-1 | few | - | TGCAGCGTTGGGCGGGACGCCCAGGGTGGTGATGGCTACACCTTC | CSVGRDAQGGDGYTF
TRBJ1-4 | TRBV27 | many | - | TGTGCCAGCAGTCCCAACCCATACACTGCAACTAATGAAAAACTGTTTTTT | CASSPNPYTATNEKLFF
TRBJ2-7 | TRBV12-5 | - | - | TGTGCTAGTGGCCGGGACGGCACCTACGAGCAGTACTTC | CASGRDGTYEQYF
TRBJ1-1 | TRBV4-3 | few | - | TGCGCCAGCAGCCAAGATCTGAGAGGGGGAGTTACTGAAGCTTTCTTT | CASSQDLRGGVTEAFF
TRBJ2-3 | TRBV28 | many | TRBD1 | TGTGCCAGCAGGGAAGAGGGACAGGGGTTCACAGATACGCAGTATTTT | CASREEGQGFTDTQYF
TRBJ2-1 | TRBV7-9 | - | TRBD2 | TGTGCCAGCAGCTTAAGTTTAGGCGGGAGGGACAATGAGCAGTTCTTC | CASSLSLGGRDNEQFF
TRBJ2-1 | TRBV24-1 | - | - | TGTGCCACCAGTGATGGGGCCCGGGGGCGGGAGCCCTACAATGAGCAGTTCTTC | CATSDGARGREPYNEQFF
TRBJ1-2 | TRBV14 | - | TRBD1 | TGTGCCAGCAGCCCATTGACAGGGGATCTTAACTATGGCTACACCTTC | CASSPLTGDLNYGYTF
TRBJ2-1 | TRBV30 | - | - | TGTGCCTGGAGTGTATCCCGCGGCTCCTACAATGAGCCGTTCTTC | CAWSVSRGSYNEPFF
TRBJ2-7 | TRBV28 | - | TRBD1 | TGTGCCAGCAGTTTTAGGGGGACAGGGAGGTACGAGCAGTACTTC | CASSFRGTGRYEQYF